The rows below give T cell receptor beta chains drawn from one sample of a study of identical twins. MiXCR was run by TCRdb on the 5' RACE reads, yielding one entry per CDR3 protein. The sample yields 250,000 or so distinct CDR3 sequences, roughly 13% seen once. This sample also appeared in a second study, on yellow fever vaccine responses in identical twins.

Source material: memory (CD45RO+) T cells sorted from blood. The receptors stem from a woman younger than 30 in good health. The CDR3 runs from the conserved cysteine through the conserved F or W. D genes are given only for firm matches.

V gene,D gene,CDR3 protein
TRBV7-9,.,CASSSFPDTEAFF
TRBV3-1,.,CASSLEAGNSPLHF
TRBV3-1,.,CASSPFRSGAFNTEAFF
TRBV4-3,.,CASSQDHGSYEQYF
TRBV6-1,.,CASTPSVGSTDTQYF
TRBV6-1,.,CASRAGANYGYTF
TRBV5-6,.,CASSGGEWSFGNTEAFF
TRBV4-3,TRBD2,CASSRGTSGASNEQFF
TRBV12-3/TRBV12-4,.,CASSLEGGGNQPQHF
TRBV29-1,.,CSVASGVNTGELFF
TRBV29-1,.,CSGLGQVTGELFF
TRBV20-1,TRBD1,CSARRTGNIYEQYF
TRBV20-1,.,CSARWGTANTGELFF
TRBV5-1,.,CASSTLSGANVLTF
TRBV12-3/TRBV12-4,TRBD2,CASRVLRGLAGGPRYNEQFF
TRBV11-2,.,CASSSSGRAAFF
TRBV25-1,.,CATYAERPLGGELFF
TRBV7-2,.,CASSAFQGPQETQYF
TRBV2,.,CASSVGLEETQYF
TRBV6-5,.,CASSYRPGWQEAQYF
TRBV6-4,.,CASSDIVGGYTF
TRBV7-2,.,CASSEILRGEAFF
TRBV7-2,.,CASSRLGIRETQYF
TRBV5-5,.,CASSLLTVQETQYF
TRBV12-3/TRBV12-4,TRBD1,CASSPPGGGAAGANVLTF
TRBV21-1,.,CASSKAPLLTYNEQFF
TRBV2,TRBD2,CASSRLAGRNIQYF
TRBV29-1,.,CSIVRGLQFSDNEQFF
TRBV5-1,.,CASSLVVRGKGNEQFF
TRBV14,TRBD1,CASSQAQGADTEAFF
TRBV7-8,.,CASSRGGVEKLFF
TRBV18,.,CASSPTDNEQFF
TRBV14,.,CASSPRRGQTYEQYF
TRBV28,.,CASSLGGPKEQFF
TRBV5-1,.,CASSLEGRTGELFF
TRBV3-1,.,CASSQSGSSGEQYF
TRBV6-2/TRBV6-3,TRBD1,CASSWTGSGNTIYF
TRBV25-1,.,CASSVGRVTGELFF
TRBV20-1,TRBD2,CSARDLVTSGSISYNEQFF
TRBV4-3,.,CASSQDISKKETQYF
TRBV28,.,CASNTGVAYEQYF
TRBV20-1,.,CSAEAPGPVGETQYF
TRBV6-1,TRBD2,CASSEETSGSYEQYF
TRBV5-1,.,CASRSRTDFQETQYF
TRBV29-1,TRBD2,CSAARGGGTDTQYF
TRBV6-5,TRBD2,CASSSGTSSDTQYF
TRBV29-1,.,CSVEAGKPTKQYF
TRBV20-1,TRBD2,CSARAVGAGDTDTQYF
TRBV29-1,.,CSVEDPDGLQNEQFF
TRBV20-1,.,CSARVSPGADTQYF
TRBV12-3/TRBV12-4,.,CASSVASTDTQYF
TRBV11-2,.,CASSRFTYEQYF
TRBV24-1,TRBD1,CATSDTTGGEVRNEQYF
TRBV10-1,TRBD1,CASSGLGQGVEQYF
TRBV5-4,.,CASSRGQGTTYEQYF
TRBV3-1,TRBD2,CASSPPWEGRSYEQYF
TRBV29-1,TRBD2,CSLALAGDHNEQFF